This TCR beta chain derives from a study of control samples from healthy donors and cancer patients. This table comes from immunoSEQ multiplex PCR, and its TCRdb copy is limited to in-frame clones, with some not included. The sample lists about 85,000 clones; around nine tenths were seen once. The V gene lost 6 bases and the J gene lost 5 bases, with 16 bases spanning the gap. The CDR3 length is 14 residues. Germline-derived CDR1 and CDR2 are SEHNR and FQNEAQ (reference sequence). The chain has TRBV7-9 and TRBJ1-1; D gene ambiguous. The TCR was taken from a woman aged 55-70 years in good health. Sequences were obtained from blood. CDR3 bases: TGTGCCAGCAGTTCTCGTAAGGGTGGGACTGAAGCTTTCTTT. This codes for CASSSRKGGTEAFF. Full variable domain (remainder filled in from reference TRBV7-9 and TRBJ1-1): DTGVSQNPRHKITKRGQNVTFRCDPISEHNRLYWYRQTLGQGPEFLTYFQNEAQLEKSRLLSDRFSAERPKGSFSTLEIQRTEQGDSAMYLCASSSRKGGTEAFFGQGTRLTVV.